A selection of T cell receptor beta chains follows, all from one sample in a study of cytomegalovirus exposure and HLA in healthy donors. Assay used: immunoSEQ multiplex PCR; TCRdb lists only in-frame clones, some missing. Its table lists 150,000 to 200,000 clones. Sequencing was performed on PBMCs. The receptors come from a woman aged 55-69 years in good health and CMV-seronegative. The CDR3 runs from the conserved cysteine through the conserved F or W. The D gene is left open where the match is weak.

D: -
V: TRBV19
J: TRBJ1-2
DNA: TGTGCCAGTAGTCTCTCAGGGAACAATGGCTACACCTTC
CDR3: CASSLSGNNGYTF

D: -
V: TRBV6-1
J: TRBJ2-6
DNA: TGTGCCAGCACCCCTAGGGGTTCTGGGGCCAACGTCCTGACTTTC
CDR3: CASTPRGSGANVLTF

D: TRBD1
V: TRBV2
J: TRBJ1-5
DNA: TGTGCCAGCACTCCTCGACAGGGTCCCAATCAGCCCCAGCATTTT
CDR3: CASTPRQGPNQPQHF

D: -
V: TRBV19
J: TRBJ1-1
DNA: TGTGCCAGTAGTCACGGGGACACTGAAGCTTTCTTT
CDR3: CASSHGDTEAFF

D: -
V: TRBV5-4
J: TRBJ2-5
DNA: TGTGCCAGCAGCTTACCAGGTGGTGAGACCCAGTACTTC
CDR3: CASSLPGGETQYF

D: -
V: TRBV27
J: TRBJ2-7
DNA: TGTGCCAGCAGTTTCCAAGGGGGGGGCCGCGAGCAGTACTTC
CDR3: CASSFQGGGREQYF

D: -
V: TRBV5-5
J: TRBJ1-3
DNA: TGTGCCAGCAACCTGGACAGTGGAAACACCATATATTTT
CDR3: CASNLDSGNTIYF

D: -
V: TRBV19
J: TRBJ2-2
DNA: TGTGCCAGTAGTATTCCTTTGGCGGGAACCGGGGAGCTGTTTTTT
CDR3: CASSIPLAGTGELFF

D: -
V: TRBV6-5
J: TRBJ1-3
DNA: TGTGCCAGCAGTTACGGGGGCATATCTGGAAACACCATATATTTT
CDR3: CASSYGGISGNTIYF

D: -
V: TRBV6-5
J: TRBJ2-6
DNA: TGTGCCAGCGTTAGTACTGGGGCCAACGTCCTGACTTTC
CDR3: CASVSTGANVLTF

D: -
V: TRBV5-1
J: TRBJ1-5
DNA: TGCGCCAGCAGCTTGGCTGGGGGCTACGAGCCCCAGCATTTT
CDR3: CASSLAGGYEPQHF

D: TRBD1
V: TRBV7-7
J: TRBJ2-2
DNA: TGTGCCAGCAGCCCAGGACAGGGGGCGAACACCGGGGAGCTGTTTTTT
CDR3: CASSPGQGANTGELFF

D: TRBD1
V: TRBV4-3
J: TRBJ1-1
DNA: TGCGCCAGCAGACGGTACAGGGGCGAAATTGAAGCTTTCTTT
CDR3: CASRRYRGEIEAFF

D: -
V: TRBV19
J: TRBJ1-2
DNA: TGTGCCAGTAGTATGGCCCGGGGAGGGGTTGGCTACACCTTC
CDR3: CASSMARGGVGYTF

D: TRBD1
V: TRBV9
J: TRBJ2-5
DNA: TGTGCCAGCAGCGTAGCGGCAGGGGGCTGGGAGACCCAGTACTTC
CDR3: CASSVAAGGWETQYF

D: -
V: TRBV5-1
J: TRBJ2-1
DNA: TGCGCCAGCAGTCCGGTAGGGGGAGCCAATGAGCAGTTCTTC
CDR3: CASSPVGGANEQFF